The 10 T cell receptor beta chains presented below share a single source sample, sequenced in a study of OX40 agonist ivuxolimab in advanced cancers. The data were produced by immunoSEQ multiplex PCR, yet TCRdb's version contains in-frame clones alone and is incomplete. This sample has 95,000 to 150,000 clones, with 85% to 95% found just once. The sample here was CD4+ or CD8+ T cells sorted from blood, taken in a trial of the OX40 agonist ivuxolimab. The receptor source for this set is an adult with an advanced solid tumor such as melanoma, head and neck, liver or kidney cancer.

The chain uses TRBV7-9 and TRBJ2-1; D may be TRBD2 (5 bases). Germline V gives CDR1 SEHNR, CDR2 FQNEAQ (reference sequence). Deletions cut 8 bases from V and 7 bases from J, with 15 bases between. The CDR3 spans 13 residues. Here the CDR3 reads CASQTGVVNEQFF. The DNA for the CDR3 is TGTGCCAGCCAAACCGGGGTAGTTAATGAGCAGTTCTTC. The complete variable domain, with remaining parts taken from reference TRBV7-9 and TRBJ2-1, reads DTGVSQNPRHKITKRGQNVTFRCDPISEHNRLYWYRQTLGQGPEFLTYFQNEAQLEKSRLLSDRFSAERPKGSFSTLEIQRTEQGDSAMYLCASQTGVVNEQFFGPGTRLTVL.

The J gene is TRBJ1-1, the V gene TRBV19; unclear D gene. This CDR3 spans 16 amino acids. Germline loops: CDR1 LNHDA, CDR2 SQIVND (reference sequence). Trimming pared 2 bases from V and 0 bases from J, leaving 13 bases between. CDR3 nucleotide sequence: TGTGCCAGTAGTATATCTCTCCTCGAGATGAACACTGAAGCTTTCTTT. Translation: CASSISLLEMNTEAFF. The full variable domain, its missing parts supplied by reference TRBV19 and TRBJ1-1, is DGGITQSPKYLFRKEGQNVTLSCEQNLNHDAMYWYRQDPGQGLRLIYYSQIVNDFQKGDIAEGYSVSREKKESFPLTVTSAQKNPTAFYLCASSISLLEMNTEAFFGQGTRLTVV.

The rearrangement joins TRBV19 to TRBJ2-6, with a tentative D call TRBD1 (6 bases). The CDR3 consists of 15 residues. Trimming removed 10 bases from V and 0 bases from J, with 13 bases in between. CDR1 and CDR2 (germline): LNHDA, SQIVND (reference sequence). This CDR3 reads CATRTAFSGANVLTF. Here the CDR3 DNA reads TGTGCCACAAGGACAGCTTTCTCTGGGGCCAACGTCCTGACTTTC.

V and J are TRBV7-9 and TRBJ2-7; D is undetermined. Germline-derived CDR1 and CDR2 are SEHNR and FQNEAQ (reference sequence). The CDR3 is made up of 13 amino acids. V was trimmed by 4 bases and J by 3 bases, leaving 10 bases between them. The CDR3 loop reads CASSSTWSYEQYF. CDR3 DNA: TGTGCCAGCAGCTCGACCTGGAGCTACGAGCAGTACTTC.

The CDR3 sequence is CASTTLGSPTDTQYF. Here the CDR3 DNA reads TGTGCCAGCACCACCCTTGGCTCCCCCACAGATACGCAGTATTTT. This chain links TRBV2 with TRBJ2-3; no firm D call. The CDR3 sequence is 15 residues long. Looked up from germline, CDR1 is SNHLY and CDR2 is FYNNEI. Trimming stripped 7 bases from V and 2 bases from J, with 16 bases between. The full variable domain, completed using reference TRBV2 and TRBJ2-3, is EPEVTQTPSHQVTQMGQEVILRCVPISNHLYFYWYRQILGQKVEFLVSFYNNEISEKSEIFDDQFSVERPDGSNFTLKIRSTKLEDSAMYFCASTTLGSPTDTQYFGPGTRLTVL.

This sequence joins TRBV30 and TRBJ2-7; TRBD1 agrees at 9 bases. V gave up 2 bases and J gave up 7 bases; unmatched junction bases: 12. CDR3 size: 15 residues. Germline-derived CDR1 and CDR2 are GTSNPN and SVGIG (reference sequence). CDR3: CAWSTGTGRLGEQYF. The DNA for the CDR3 is TGTGCCTGGAGTACCGGGACAGGGAGGTTGGGGGAGCAGTACTTC.

The V gene is TRBV28, the J gene TRBJ1-5; tentative D call: TRBD1 (5 bases). Between the trimmed V and J ends, which lost 8 bases and 2 bases, there was a span of 16 bases. CDR1 is MDHEN, CDR2 SYDVKM, per germline. This CDR3 has 15 residues. In nucleotides, the CDR3 is TGTGCCAGCGCCCCCGCAAGGGGCGGCAATCAGCCCCAGCATTTT. Amino acids: CASAPARGGNQPQHF. The full variable domain, its missing parts supplied by reference TRBV28 and TRBJ1-5, is DVKVTQSSRYLVKRTGEKVFLECVQDMDHENMFWYRQDPGLGLRLIYFSYDVKMKEKGDIPEGYSVSREKKERFSLILESASTNQTSMYLCASAPARGGNQPQHFGDGTRLSIL.

This chain links TRBV2 with TRBJ2-5; 8 positions agree with TRBD2. The germline V gene has CDR1 SNHLY and CDR2 FYNNEI. The CDR3 covers 15 residues. V shed 1 base and J 1 base; nucleotides not matched to a gene: 2. In DNA form, the CDR3 reads TGTGCCAGCAGTGAAGTCGGGGGGGGCCAAGAGACCCAGTACTTC. It codes for CASSEVGGGQETQYF.

The chain uses TRBV5-5 and TRBJ2-1; the match to TRBD2 covers 15 bases. The length of the CDR3 is 19 residues. V lost 0 bases and J lost 10; bases outside the gene matches: 14. Germline-derived CDR1 and CDR2 are SGHKS and YYEKEE (reference sequence). The CDR3 nucleotides read TGTGCCAGCAGCTTGGTTGCGGGACTAGCGGGAGGACAAGGGGGAGAGCAGTTCTTC. It encodes CASSLVAGLAGGQGGEQFF.

The chain carries TRBV7-9 and TRBJ2-5; 14 bases fit TRBD2. The germline gives CDR1 SEHNR, CDR2 FQNEAQ (reference sequence). V shed 2 bases, J shed 1 base, and the junction held 9 bases outside the gene matches. The CDR3 is 19 residues long. The DNA of the CDR3 is TGTGCCAGCAGCTTATACGGGGCCGGACTAGCGGGAGGCCAAGAGACCCAGTACTTC. Its protein is CASSLYGAGLAGGQETQYF.